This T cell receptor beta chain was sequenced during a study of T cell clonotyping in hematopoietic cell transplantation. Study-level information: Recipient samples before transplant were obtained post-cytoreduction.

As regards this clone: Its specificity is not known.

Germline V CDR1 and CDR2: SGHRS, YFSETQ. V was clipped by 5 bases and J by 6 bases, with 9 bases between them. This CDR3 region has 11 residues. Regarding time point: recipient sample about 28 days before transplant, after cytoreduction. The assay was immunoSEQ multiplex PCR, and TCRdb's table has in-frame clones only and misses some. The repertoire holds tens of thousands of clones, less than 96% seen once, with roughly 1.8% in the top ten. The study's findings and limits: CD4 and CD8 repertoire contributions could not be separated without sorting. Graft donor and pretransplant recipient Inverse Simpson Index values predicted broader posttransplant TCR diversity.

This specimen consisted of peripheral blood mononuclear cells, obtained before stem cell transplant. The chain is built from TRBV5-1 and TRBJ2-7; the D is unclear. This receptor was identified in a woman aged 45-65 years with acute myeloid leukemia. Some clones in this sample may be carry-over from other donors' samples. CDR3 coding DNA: TGCGCCAGCAGGGATAGCATCGAGCAGTACTTC. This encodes CASRDSIEQYF.